The clone carrying this TCR beta chain was seen repeatedly, ten times or more. The germline gives CDR1 DFQATT, CDR2 SNEGSKA (reference sequence). This CDR3 is built from 14 residues. V was pared by 1 base and J by 8 bases, with 2 bases of the junction left unmatched. This specimen belongs to a study of T cells after yellow fever vaccination. TCRdb independently ran MiXCR on the 5' RACE reads; one entry per CDR3 protein. The sample records around 140,000 distinct CDR3 sequences, about 7% being singletons. This chain joins TRBV20-1 and TRBJ1-6, with 10 bases identical to TRBD1. This TCR derives from a man aged 25 to 45 who received the YFV17D yellow fever vaccine. This specimen was CD4+ T cells sorted from PBMCs, taken 10 days after the yellow fever booster vaccination. The CDR3 here is CSARAGTGDSPLHF. The CDR3 nucleotides read TGCAGTGCTAGAGCGGGGACAGGGGATTCACCCCTCCACTTT.